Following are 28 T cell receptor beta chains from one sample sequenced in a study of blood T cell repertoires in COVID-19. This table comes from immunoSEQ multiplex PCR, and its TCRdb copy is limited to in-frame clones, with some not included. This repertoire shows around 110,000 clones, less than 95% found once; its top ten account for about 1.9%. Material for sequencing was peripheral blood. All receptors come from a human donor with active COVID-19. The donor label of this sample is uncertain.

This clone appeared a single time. CDR3 protein: CASSLFRRCNQPQHF. The DNA for the CDR3 is TGCGCCAGCAGCTTATTTCGTCGGTGCAATCAGCCCCAGCATTTT. This chain links TRBV5-1 with TRBJ1-5; the D is unclear. This CDR3 region has 15 residues. CDR1 is SGHRS and CDR2 is YFSETQ in the germline V gene. V was pared by 2 bases and J by 2 bases, with 11 bases between.

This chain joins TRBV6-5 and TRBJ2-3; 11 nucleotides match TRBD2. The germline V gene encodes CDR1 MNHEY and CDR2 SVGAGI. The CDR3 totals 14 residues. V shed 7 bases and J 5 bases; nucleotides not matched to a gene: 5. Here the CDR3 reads CASNLAGGIDTQYF. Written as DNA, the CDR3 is TGTGCCAGCAACCTAGCGGGGGGAATAGATACGCAGTATTTT.

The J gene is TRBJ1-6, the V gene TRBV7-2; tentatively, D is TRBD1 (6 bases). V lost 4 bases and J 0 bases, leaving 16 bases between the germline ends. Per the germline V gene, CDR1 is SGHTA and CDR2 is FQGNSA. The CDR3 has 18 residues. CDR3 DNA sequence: TGTGCCAGCAGCTCAGCTCGCAGGGGAGCCTCCTATAATTCACCCCTCCACTTT. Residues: CASSSARRGASYNSPLHF. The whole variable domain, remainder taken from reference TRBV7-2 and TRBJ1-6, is GAGVSQSPSNKVTEKGKDVELRCDPISGHTALYWYRQSLGQGLEFLIYFQGNSAPDKSGLPSDRFSAERTGGSVSTLTIQRTQQEDSAVYLCASSSARRGASYNSPLHFGNGTRLTVT.

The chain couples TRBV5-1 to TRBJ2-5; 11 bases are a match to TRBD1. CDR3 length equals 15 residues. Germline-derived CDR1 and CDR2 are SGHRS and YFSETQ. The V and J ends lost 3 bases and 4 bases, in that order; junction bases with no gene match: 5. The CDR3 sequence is CASSSGTGGGETQYF. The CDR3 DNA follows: TGCGCCAGCAGCTCAGGGACAGGGGGTGGAGAGACCCAGTACTTC. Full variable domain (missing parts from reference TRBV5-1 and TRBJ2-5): KAGVTQTPRYLIKTRGQQVTLSCSPISGHRSVSWYQQTPGQGLQFLFEYFSETQRNKGNFPGRFSGRQFSNSRSEMNVSTLELGDSALYLCASSSGTGGGETQYFGPGTRLLVL.

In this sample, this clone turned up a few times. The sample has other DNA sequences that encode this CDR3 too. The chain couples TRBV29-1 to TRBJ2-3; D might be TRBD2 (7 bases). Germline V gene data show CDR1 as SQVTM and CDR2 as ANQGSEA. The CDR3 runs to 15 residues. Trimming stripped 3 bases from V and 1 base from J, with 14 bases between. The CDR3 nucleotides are TGCAGCGTTGAGGGGGGGCGCCTAGGCACAGATACGCAGTATTTT. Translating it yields CSVEGGRLGTDTQYF.

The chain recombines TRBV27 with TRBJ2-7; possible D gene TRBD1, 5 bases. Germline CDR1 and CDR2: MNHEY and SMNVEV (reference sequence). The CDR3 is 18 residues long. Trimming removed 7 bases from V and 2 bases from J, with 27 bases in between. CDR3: CASTPPFVGYLGPYEQYF. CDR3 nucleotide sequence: TGTGCCAGCACCCCCCCTTTTGTCGGCTACCTGGGGCCCTACGAGCAGTACTTC.

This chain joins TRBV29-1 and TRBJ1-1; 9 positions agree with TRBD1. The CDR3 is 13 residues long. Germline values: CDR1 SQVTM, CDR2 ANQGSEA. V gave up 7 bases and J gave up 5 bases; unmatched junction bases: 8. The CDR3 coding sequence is TGCAGCGCTGGGGACAGGGCTGAAACTGAAGCTTTCTTT. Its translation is CSAGDRAETEAFF.

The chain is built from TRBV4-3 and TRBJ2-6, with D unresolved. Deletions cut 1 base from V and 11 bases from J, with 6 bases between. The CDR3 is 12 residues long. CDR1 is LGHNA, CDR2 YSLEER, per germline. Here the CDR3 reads CASSQVPDVLTF. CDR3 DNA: TGCGCCAGCAGCCAAGTTCCGGACGTCCTGACTTTC.

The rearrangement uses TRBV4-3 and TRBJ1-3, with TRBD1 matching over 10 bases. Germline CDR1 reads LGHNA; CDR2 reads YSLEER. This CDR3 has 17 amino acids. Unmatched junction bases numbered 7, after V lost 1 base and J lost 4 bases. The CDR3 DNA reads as TGCGCCAGCAGCCAAGCAACCGGGACAGGGGTCGGAAACACCATATATTTT. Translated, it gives CASSQATGTGVGNTIYF.

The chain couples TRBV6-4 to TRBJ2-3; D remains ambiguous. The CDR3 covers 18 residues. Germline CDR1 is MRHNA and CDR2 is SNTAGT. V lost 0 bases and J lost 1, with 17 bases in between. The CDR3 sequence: CASSDSAHSTGGTDTQYF. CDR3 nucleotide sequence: TGTGCCAGCAGTGACTCGGCTCATAGTACGGGTGGCACAGATACGCAGTATTTT.

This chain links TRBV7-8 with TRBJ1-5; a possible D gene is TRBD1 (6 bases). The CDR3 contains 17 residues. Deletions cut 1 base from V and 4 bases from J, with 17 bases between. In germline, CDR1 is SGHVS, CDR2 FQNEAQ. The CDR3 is CASSLEVVRGSNQPQHF. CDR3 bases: TGTGCCAGCAGCTTAGAGGTGGTCAGGGGATCAAATCAGCCCCAGCATTTT.

CDR3 amino acids: CASSVKQGWYEQYF. CDR3 sequence (DNA): TGTGCCAGCAGCGTAAAACAGGGGTGGTACGAGCAGTACTTC. V is TRBV9 and J is TRBJ2-7; 7 bases line up with TRBD1. V lost 1 base to trimming and J lost 4 bases; unmatched junction nucleotides: 5. The CDR3 has 14 residues. In germline, CDR1 is SGDLS, CDR2 YYNGEE.

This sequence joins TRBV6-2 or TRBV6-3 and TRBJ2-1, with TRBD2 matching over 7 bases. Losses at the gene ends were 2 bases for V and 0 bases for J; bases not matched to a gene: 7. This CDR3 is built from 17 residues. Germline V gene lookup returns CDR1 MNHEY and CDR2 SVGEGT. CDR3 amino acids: CASSYGGGISSYNEQFF. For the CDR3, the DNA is TGTGCCAGCAGTTACGGGGGGGGAATCAGCTCCTACAATGAGCAGTTCTTC.

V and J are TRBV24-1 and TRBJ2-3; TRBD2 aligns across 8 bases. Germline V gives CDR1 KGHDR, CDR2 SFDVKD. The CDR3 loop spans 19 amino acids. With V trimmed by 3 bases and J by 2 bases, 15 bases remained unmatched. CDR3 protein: CATSDTWAVSGGHTDTQYF. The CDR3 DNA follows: TGTGCCACCAGTGATACCTGGGCAGTATCGGGGGGGCACACAGATACGCAGTATTTT.

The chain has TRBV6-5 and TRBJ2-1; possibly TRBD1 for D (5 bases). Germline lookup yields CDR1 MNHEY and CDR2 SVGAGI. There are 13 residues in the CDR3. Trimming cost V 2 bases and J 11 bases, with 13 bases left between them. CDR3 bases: TGTGCCAGCAGTTACAAAACGGCAGGGAAGCAGTTCTTC. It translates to CASSYKTAGKQFF.

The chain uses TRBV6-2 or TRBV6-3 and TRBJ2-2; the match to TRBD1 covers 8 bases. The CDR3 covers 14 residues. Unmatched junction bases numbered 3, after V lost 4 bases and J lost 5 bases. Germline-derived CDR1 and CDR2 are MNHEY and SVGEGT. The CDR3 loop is CASSSTGGTGELFF. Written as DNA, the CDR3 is TGTGCCAGCAGTTCCACAGGGGGAACCGGGGAGCTGTTTTTT.

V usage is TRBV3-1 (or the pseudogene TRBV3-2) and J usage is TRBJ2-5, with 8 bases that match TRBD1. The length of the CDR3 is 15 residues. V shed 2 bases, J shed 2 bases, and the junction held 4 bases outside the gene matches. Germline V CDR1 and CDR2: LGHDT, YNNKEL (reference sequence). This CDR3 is CASSQFGDRQETQYF. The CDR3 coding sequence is TGTGCCAGCAGCCAATTCGGGGACAGGCAAGAGACCCAGTACTTC.

The DNA of the CDR3 is TGTGCCAGCAGCTTAGGGGGGGGAGTGGAGACCCAGTACTTC. Protein: CASSLGGGVETQYF. The gene calls are TRBV7-7 and TRBJ2-5, with TRBD2 identical over 7 bases. This CDR3 is 14 amino acids long. Germline loops: CDR1 SSHAT, CDR2 FNYEAQ (reference sequence). Unmatched junction bases numbered 4, after V lost 1 base and J lost 5 bases.

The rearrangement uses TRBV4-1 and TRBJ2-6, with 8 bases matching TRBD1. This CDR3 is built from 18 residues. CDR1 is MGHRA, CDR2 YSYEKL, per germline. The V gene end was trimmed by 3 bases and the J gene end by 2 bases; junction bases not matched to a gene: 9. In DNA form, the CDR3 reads TGCGCCAGCAGCCAGCCGGGACAGGTGTCTACTGGGGCCAACGTCCTGACTTTC. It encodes CASSQPGQVSTGANVLTF.

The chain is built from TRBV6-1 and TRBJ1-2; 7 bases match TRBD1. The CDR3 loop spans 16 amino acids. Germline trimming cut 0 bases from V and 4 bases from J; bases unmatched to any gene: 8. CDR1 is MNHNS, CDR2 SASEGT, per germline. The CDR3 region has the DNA TGTGCCAGCAGTGAAGCCACGACAGGGAGGTTCTATGGCTACACCTTC. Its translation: CASSEATTGRFYGYTF.

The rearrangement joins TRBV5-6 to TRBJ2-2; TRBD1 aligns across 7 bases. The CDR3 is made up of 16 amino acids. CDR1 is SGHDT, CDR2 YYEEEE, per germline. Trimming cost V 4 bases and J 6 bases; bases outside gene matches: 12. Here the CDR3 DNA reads TGTGCCAGCAGCCTAGGGCCGACAGGGTCACCCGGGGAGCTGTTTTTT. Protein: CASSLGPTGSPGELFF. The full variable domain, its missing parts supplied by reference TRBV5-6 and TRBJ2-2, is DAGVTQSPTHLIKTRGQQVTLRCSPKSGHDTVSWYQQALGQGPQFIFQYYEEEERQRGNFPDRFSGHQFPNYSSELNVNALLLGDSALYLCASSLGPTGSPGELFFGEGSRLTVL.

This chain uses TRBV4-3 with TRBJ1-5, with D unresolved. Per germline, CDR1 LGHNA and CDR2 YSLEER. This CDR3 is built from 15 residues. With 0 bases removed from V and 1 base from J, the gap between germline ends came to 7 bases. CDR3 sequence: CASSQDRSSNQPQHF. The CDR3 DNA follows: TGCGCCAGCAGCCAAGATCGGTCGAGCAATCAGCCCCAGCATTTT.

CDR3 sequence: CASSRTGEGQPQHF. In DNA form, the CDR3 reads TGTGCCAGCAGTCGGACAGGGGAAGGTCAGCCCCAGCATTTT. The gene calls are TRBV6-2 or TRBV6-3 and TRBJ1-5; 9 positions agree with TRBD1. Per the germline V gene, CDR1 is MNHEY and CDR2 is SVGEGT. CDR3 size: 14 residues. J was trimmed by 6 bases and V by 5 bases; bases with no gene match: 5.

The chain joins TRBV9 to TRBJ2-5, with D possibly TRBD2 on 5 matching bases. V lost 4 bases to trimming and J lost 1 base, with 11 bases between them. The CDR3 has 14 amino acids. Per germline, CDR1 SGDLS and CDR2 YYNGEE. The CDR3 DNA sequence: TGTGCCAGCAGCCCCACTAGGGCCCAAGAGACCCAGTACTTC. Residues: CASSPTRAQETQYF. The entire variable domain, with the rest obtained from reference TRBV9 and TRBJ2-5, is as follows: DSGVTQTPKHLITATGQRVTLRCSPRSGDLSVYWYQQSLDQGLQFLIQYYNGEERAKGNILERFSAQQFPDLHSELNLSSLELGDSALYFCASSPTRAQETQYFGPGTRLLVL.

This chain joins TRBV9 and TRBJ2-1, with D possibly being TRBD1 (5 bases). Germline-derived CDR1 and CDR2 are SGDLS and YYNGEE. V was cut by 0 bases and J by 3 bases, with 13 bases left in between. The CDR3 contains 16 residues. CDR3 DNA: TGTGCCAGCAGCGTAGGGGGCGGACCGAACTACAATGAGCAGTTCTTC. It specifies CASSVGGGPNYNEQFF.

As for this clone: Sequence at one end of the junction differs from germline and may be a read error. For the CDR3, the DNA is TGTGCCAGCAGCCACAACAGGAGGGGCGGGCAGCTGTTTTTT. Encoded protein: CASSHNRRGGQLFF. This chain links TRBV11-2 with TRBJ2-2, with D maybe TRBD2 (6 bases). The CDR3 consists of 14 residues. The germline V gene encodes CDR1 SGHAT and CDR2 FQNNGV.

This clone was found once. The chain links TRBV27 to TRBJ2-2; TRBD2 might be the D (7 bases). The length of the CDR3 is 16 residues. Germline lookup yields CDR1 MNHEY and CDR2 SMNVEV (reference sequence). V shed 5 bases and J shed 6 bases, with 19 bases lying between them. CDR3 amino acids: CASSTSRGRIPGELFF. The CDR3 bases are TGTGCCAGCAGTACCTCGCGGGGGCGCATCCCCGGGGAGCTGTTTTTT.

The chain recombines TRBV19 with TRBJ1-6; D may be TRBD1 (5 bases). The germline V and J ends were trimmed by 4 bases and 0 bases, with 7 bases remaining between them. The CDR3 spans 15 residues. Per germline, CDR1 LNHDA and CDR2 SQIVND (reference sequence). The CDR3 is CASSKGRSYNSPLHF. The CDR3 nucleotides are TGTGCCAGTAGTAAGGGGCGCTCCTATAATTCACCCCTCCACTTT.